Listed below are T cell receptor beta chains from one sample, sequenced in a study of OX40 agonist ivuxolimab in advanced cancers. Clones were read by immunoSEQ multiplex PCR, and TCRdb kept only the in-frame ones, dropping some. Here the sample spans 54,000 or so clones, approximately 80% being singletons. Material: CD4+ or CD8+ T cells sorted from blood, obtained in a trial of the OX40 agonist ivuxolimab. The source of these receptors is an adult with an advanced solid tumor such as melanoma, head and neck, liver or kidney cancer. Each CDR3 is given with its conserved first and last residue. Some rows have no size entry. The others give once, few or many, or a class for an expanded clone.

v_gene: TRBV4-2; abundance: few; j_gene: TRBJ1-2; CDR3aa: CASSQEYLAGYTF
v_gene: TRBV7-2; abundance: -; j_gene: TRBJ1-5; CDR3aa: CASSRGGADPQPQHF
v_gene: TRBV7-9; abundance: -; j_gene: TRBJ2-5; CDR3aa: CASSSSGGFQETQYF
v_gene: TRBV11-3; abundance: -; j_gene: TRBJ1-1; CDR3aa: CASSDPGGGVNTEAFF
v_gene: TRBV6-6; abundance: -; j_gene: TRBJ2-7; CDR3aa: CASSYTTGGHEQYF
v_gene: TRBV5-1; abundance: -; j_gene: TRBJ2-1; CDR3aa: CASSLPSGYNEQFF
v_gene: TRBV28; abundance: -; j_gene: TRBJ1-2; CDR3aa: CASSLPARGPNYGYTF
v_gene: TRBV5-1; abundance: few; j_gene: TRBJ2-7; CDR3aa: CASSSIITSGSSYEQYF
v_gene: TRBV6-5; abundance: -; j_gene: TRBJ2-3; CDR3aa: CASSYGGGSTDTQYF
v_gene: TRBV20-1; abundance: -; j_gene: TRBJ2-5; CDR3aa: CSVIAGGSQYF
v_gene: TRBV11-3; abundance: -; j_gene: TRBJ2-3; CDR3aa: CASSLDWEGRGGTQYF
v_gene: TRBV6-1; abundance: -; j_gene: TRBJ1-5; CDR3aa: CASSLGGGNQPQHF
v_gene: TRBV18; abundance: -; j_gene: TRBJ1-1; CDR3aa: CASSPPQAGNTEAFF
v_gene: TRBV21-1; abundance: few; j_gene: TRBJ2-4; CDR3aa: CACGDSVSQLAKNIQYF
v_gene: TRBV28; abundance: -; j_gene: TRBJ2-2; CDR3aa: CASIKQGATNTGELFF
v_gene: TRBV18; abundance: -; j_gene: TRBJ1-4; CDR3aa: CASSAVRGPTEKLFF
v_gene: TRBV7-2; abundance: -; j_gene: TRBJ1-5; CDR3aa: CASSLMSGPSNQPQHF
v_gene: TRBV11-1; abundance: -; j_gene: TRBJ1-2; CDR3aa: CASSTGQGANYGYTF
v_gene: TRBV5-8; abundance: few; j_gene: TRBJ2-7; CDR3aa: CASSFRGTGEEQYF
v_gene: TRBV5-1; abundance: -; j_gene: TRBJ2-7; CDR3aa: CASSLGPTGGYEQYF
v_gene: TRBV5-1; abundance: -; j_gene: TRBJ1-3; CDR3aa: CASSPQGFSGNTIYF
v_gene: TRBV19; abundance: medium-sized; j_gene: TRBJ1-2; CDR3aa: CASSIVRQGNYGYTF
v_gene: TRBV2; abundance: -; j_gene: TRBJ2-5; CDR3aa: CASRGSATQYF
v_gene: TRBV7-2; abundance: -; j_gene: TRBJ2-1; CDR3aa: CASSSPGSRAMGEQFF
v_gene: TRBV6-5; abundance: -; j_gene: TRBJ1-3; CDR3aa: CASSYFQGSGNTIYF
v_gene: TRBV11-3; abundance: -; j_gene: TRBJ2-2; CDR3aa: CASRPGTSPTGELFF
v_gene: TRBV19; abundance: -; j_gene: TRBJ2-6; CDR3aa: CASSSGTGANVLTF
v_gene: TRBV27; abundance: -; j_gene: TRBJ1-5; CDR3aa: CASSASYYQPQHF
v_gene: TRBV5-5; abundance: -; j_gene: TRBJ1-6; CDR3aa: CASSLETGSSPLHF
v_gene: TRBV5-1; abundance: once; j_gene: TRBJ1-1; CDR3aa: CASSQGPGNTEAFF
v_gene: TRBV19; abundance: few; j_gene: TRBJ1-3; CDR3aa: CASSLTRRETIYF
v_gene: TRBV19; abundance: -; j_gene: TRBJ1-5; CDR3aa: CASSIWPNQPQHF
v_gene: TRBV19; abundance: -; j_gene: TRBJ1-2; CDR3aa: CASSPRTATYGYTF
v_gene: TRBV7-9; abundance: few; j_gene: TRBJ2-1; CDR3aa: CASRSGTQGNEQFF
v_gene: TRBV6-5; abundance: -; j_gene: TRBJ2-7; CDR3aa: CASRGTGDLSYEQYF
v_gene: TRBV28; abundance: -; j_gene: TRBJ1-5; CDR3aa: CASNPLQGARSQPQHF
v_gene: TRBV7-2; abundance: -; j_gene: TRBJ2-7; CDR3aa: CASSPAGYEQYF
v_gene: TRBV7-3; abundance: -; j_gene: TRBJ1-2; CDR3aa: CASSFDAGARGYTF
v_gene: TRBV5-1; abundance: once; j_gene: TRBJ1-2; CDR3aa: CASRVRRNPESGYTF
v_gene: TRBV18; abundance: -; j_gene: TRBJ2-1; CDR3aa: CASSPQTGTGDVRQFF
v_gene: TRBV5-1; abundance: -; j_gene: TRBJ1-1; CDR3aa: CASSFTGDTEAFF